The TCR beta chain described here comes from a study of blood T cell repertoires in COVID-19. CDR1 LGHDT and CDR2 YNNKEL come from the germline V gene (reference sequence). The trim removed 1 base at V and 3 bases at J, leaving 3 bases unmatched. This CDR3 spans 15 amino acids. Sequencing was performed with immunoSEQ multiplex PCR; in TCRdb, only in-frame clones are kept and a portion is missing. The sample includes under 250,000 clones, roughly 80% of them seen just once. The chain has TRBV3-1 (or the pseudogene TRBV3-2) and TRBJ2-3; 8 bases line up with TRBD1. This TCR came from a woman in her sixties or seventies who had recovered from COVID-19. The sequencing input was peripheral blood. The CDR3 region has the DNA TGTGCCAGCAGCCAAGGGACAGGGCGTACAGATACGCAGTATTTT. Amino acids: CASSQGTGRTDTQYF.